A selection of T cell receptor beta chains follows, all from one sample in a study of T cell responses to AZD1222 COVID-19 vaccine. Data came from immunoSEQ multiplex PCR; TCRdb stores just in-frame clones and leaves some out. The repertoire holds some 81,000 clones, with approximately 85% as singletons. This material consisted of peripheral blood, taken 28 days after the second AZD1222 dose. The origin of the receptors is an adult who received the AZD1222 COVID-19 vaccine. Each CDR3 is given with its conserved first and last residue. The D gene is left open where the match is weak. Expanded clones get a size class; other rows say once, few or many, or leave the size out.

D: TRBD1
V: TRBV6-6
J: TRBJ2-3
size: -
length: 16
DNA: TGTGCCAGCAGGCTCCGACAGGGGAGGACCACAGATACGCAGTATTTT
CDR3: CASRLRQGRTTDTQYF

D: TRBD2
V: TRBV19
J: TRBJ2-1
size: -
length: 16
DNA: TGTGCCAGTAGTTCCTCTAGCGGGAGTAACTACAATGAGCAGTTCTTC
CDR3: CASSSSSGSNYNEQFF

D: TRBD1
V: TRBV9
J: TRBJ1-1
size: -
length: 14
DNA: TGTGCCAGCAGCAGAGGGACAGGGAGCACTGAAGCTTTCTTT
CDR3: CASSRGTGSTEAFF

D: -
V: TRBV2
J: TRBJ1-5
size: -
length: 15
DNA: TGTGCCAGCAGCCAGGACCCCGAGGGCAATCAGCCCCAGCATTTT
CDR3: CASSQDPEGNQPQHF

D: -
V: TRBV7-2
J: TRBJ1-3
size: few
length: 14
DNA: TGTGCCAGCAGCCCACCCTTCTCTGGAAACACCATATATTTT
CDR3: CASSPPFSGNTIYF

D: -
V: TRBV19
J: TRBJ2-3
size: -
length: 12
DNA: TGTGCCAGTAGGGTAGACACAGATACGCAGTATTTT
CDR3: CASRVDTDTQYF

D: -
V: TRBV6-5
J: TRBJ1-5
size: -
length: 13
DNA: TGTGCCAGCAGTTACCAGAGCAATCAGCCCCAGCATTTT
CDR3: CASSYQSNQPQHF

D: -
V: TRBV2
J: TRBJ2-1
size: -
length: 12
DNA: TGTGCCAGCACCAAGGTCGGGGGTGAGCAGTTCTTC
CDR3: CASTKVGGEQFF

D: TRBD1
V: TRBV6-5
J: TRBJ2-7
size: once
length: 14
DNA: TGTGCCAGTTTACGGGGACAGGGGGCTTCCGAGCAGTACTTC
CDR3: CASLRGQGASEQYF

D: -
V: TRBV7-6
J: TRBJ2-7
size: -
length: 15
DNA: TGTGCCAGCAGCCCGTCTTCGGGGCAGAGCTACGAGCAGTACTTC
CDR3: CASSPSSGQSYEQYF

D: -
V: TRBV10-1
J: TRBJ2-5
size: -
length: 12
DNA: TGCGCCAGCAGTGAGGCCAGGGAGACCCAGTACTTC
CDR3: CASSEARETQYF

D: TRBD1
V: TRBV11-3
J: TRBJ2-2
size: -
length: 15
DNA: TGTGCCAGCAGCCAGGACAGGACGAACACCGGGGAGCTGTTTTTT
CDR3: CASSQDRTNTGELFF

D: -
V: TRBV7-2
J: TRBJ2-3
size: -
length: 15
DNA: TGTGCCAGCAGCTTCCTCGAATTCAGCACAGATACGCAGTATTTT
CDR3: CASSFLEFSTDTQYF

D: -
V: TRBV18
J: TRBJ1-6
size: -
length: 16
DNA: TGTGCCAGCTCACCCGGGACCCCCCACCTCAATTCACCCCTCCACTTT
CDR3: CASSPGTPHLNSPLHF

D: TRBD2
V: TRBV5-5
J: TRBJ2-2
size: once
length: 17
DNA: TGTGCCAGCAGCTTGGGGCTAGCGGGAGGCCTCACCGGGGAGCTGTTTTTT
CDR3: CASSLGLAGGLTGELFF

D: -
V: TRBV7-2
J: TRBJ2-3
size: -
length: 13
DNA: TGTGCCAGCAGCAAACAAGACTCAGATACGCAGTATTTT
CDR3: CASSKQDSDTQYF

D: -
V: TRBV3-1/TRBV3-2
J: TRBJ1-1
size: -
length: 14
DNA: TGTGCCAGCAGCCAAGAATGGGGCGGCACTGAAGCTTTCTTT
CDR3: CASSQEWGGTEAFF

D: -
V: TRBV5-1
J: TRBJ2-5
size: -
length: 14
DNA: TGCGCCAGCAGCCTCGGGGCCCACCAAGAGACCCAGTACTTC
CDR3: CASSLGAHQETQYF

D: -
V: TRBV30
J: TRBJ1-2
size: -
length: 14
DNA: TGTGCCTGGAGTGTACAAGACATAGGCCCTGGCTACACCTTC
CDR3: CAWSVQDIGPGYTF

D: TRBD1
V: TRBV6-4
J: TRBJ2-1
size: -
length: 14
DNA: TGTGCCAGCAGGAAGGACAGGGACTACAATGAGCAGTTCTTC
CDR3: CASRKDRDYNEQFF

D: -
V: TRBV28
J: TRBJ2-7
size: -
length: 16
DNA: TGTGCCAGCAGTTTTGGCGGGGAGCGGTCTTCCTACGAGCAGTACTTC
CDR3: CASSFGGERSSYEQYF

D: -
V: TRBV6-2/TRBV6-3
J: TRBJ1-6
size: -
length: 13
DNA: TGTGCCAGCAGTCGGATAAATAATTCACCCCTCCACTTT
CDR3: CASSRINNSPLHF

D: -
V: TRBV9
J: TRBJ1-6
size: -
length: 13
DNA: TGTGCCAGCAGCGTATTGGGCACTTCACCCCTCCACTTT
CDR3: CASSVLGTSPLHF

D: -
V: TRBV9
J: TRBJ1-2
size: -
length: 14
DNA: TGTGCCAGCAGCGTAGGAGGGTCTAACTATGGCTACACCTTC
CDR3: CASSVGGSNYGYTF

D: -
V: TRBV4-2
J: TRBJ1-5
size: medium-sized
length: 16
DNA: TGTGCCAGCAGCCAAGAGGTCTCAGGGGTTAATCAGCCCCAGCATTTT
CDR3: CASSQEVSGVNQPQHF

D: -
V: TRBV2
J: TRBJ1-4
size: once
length: 16
DNA: TGTGCCAGCAGTTTGAGACAGCCCGCAACTAATGAAAAACTGTTTTTT
CDR3: CASSLRQPATNEKLFF